This TCR beta chain is drawn from a study of T cell responses to AZD1222 COVID-19 vaccine. Concerning this clone itself: Its antigen is currently unknown.

The assay was immunoSEQ multiplex PCR, and TCRdb's table has in-frame clones only and misses some. The sample has some 180,000 clones, roughly nine tenths seen once. Germline CDR1 SGHRS, CDR2 YFSETQ. Trimming cost V 4 bases and J 4 bases; bases outside gene matches: 7. The CDR3 is made up of 14 amino acids. Findings of the study overall: Nearly half of unique spike-specific TCRs reportedly avoided B.1.351 and B.1.1.7 mutated regions. Spike as a whole was targeted by vaccine-associated CD4 TCRs, dominant at 160-218 and 743-854.

The sequences come from peripheral blood, collected 28 days after the second AZD1222 dose. The TCR was taken from an adult who received the AZD1222 COVID-19 vaccine. The chain couples TRBV5-1 to TRBJ1-2; 7 nucleotides match TRBD1. The CDR3 reads CASSQTGSLYGYTF. CDR3 DNA: TGCGCCAGCAGCCAGACAGGGTCCCTCTATGGCTACACCTTC.